The source of this TCR beta chain is a study of T cells in Graves' hyperthyroidism and ophthalmopathy. RNA transcripts were the template for amplifying TCR beta CDR3 regions. Using the HTBI primer set, a first-round RT-PCR was run on the TCR CDR3. TCRdb re-analysed the multiplex PCR reads in MiXCR, keeping a single row per CDR3 protein. The sample has under 400,000 distinct CDR3 sequences; 21% are singletons. Trimming pared 6 bases from V and 4 bases from J, leaving 15 bases between. CDR3 length equals 14 residues. Germline CDR1 is SNHLY and CDR2 is FYNNEI. The study, taken as a whole, reports: In validation, the model predicted ophthalmopathy. These predictions came a median about 6.2 months before onset.

Concerning this clonotype itself: Its specificity is unknown.

Diagnoses rested on clinical symptoms, serum thyroxine and TRAb, thyroid ultrasound and orbital computed tomography. This TCR derives from a woman between 45 and 60 years old with Graves' hyperthyroidism. This rearrangement joins TRBV2 to TRBJ1-1; D is uncertain. Material for sequencing was blood. CDR3 bases: TGTGCCAGCAGCCTAGACCTGCCCGCCACTGAAGCTTTCTTT. It yields the protein CASSLDLPATEAFF.